This TCR beta chain came from a study of blood T cell repertoires in COVID-19. Study information: Collection of acute and convalescent COVID-19 samples took place in the United States, Italy and Spain.

Libraries were prepared by immunoSEQ multiplex PCR; TCRdb keeps only in-frame clonotypes and omits some of them. This sample yields about 220,000 clones, of which about 86% are seen a single time; roughly 3% belongs to the top ten. Germline CDR1 reads SEHNR; CDR2 reads FQNEAQ (reference sequence). Germline trimming cut 4 bases from V and 0 bases from J; bases unmatched to any gene: 9. The CDR3 is 17 amino acids. J is TRBJ2-3 and V is TRBV7-9, with 8 bases that match TRBD1. The specimen was peripheral blood. The clonotype comes from a woman aged 25 to 45 who had recovered from COVID-19. The CDR3 nucleotides read TGTGCCAGCAGCTCTCCAGGGGGCGCGGTTAGCACAGATACGCAGTATTTT. Residues: CASSSPGGAVSTDTQYF.